The entry below describes one T cell receptor beta chain. The antigen is undetermined. The sample comes from a study of cytomegalovirus exposure and HLA in healthy donors. Points from the study as a whole: A later analysis reported that several of the most significant clusters appeared to be linked to common viral pathogens, among them Epstein-Barr virus. The authors assumed roughly uniform sequencing depth across donors for presence/absence analyses. In a later analysis, a missense DCLRE1C variant was linked to TCR beta V- and J-gene trimming.

PCR involved 60 Vbeta and 13 Jbeta primers. The data were produced by immunoSEQ multiplex PCR, yet TCRdb's version contains in-frame clones alone and is incomplete. The data hold about 94,000 clones, with around 80% observed a single time. The TCR sequence derives from a woman in her sixties in good health and CMV-seronegative. The specimen sequenced was PBMCs.

The CDR3 loop is CASSPPLAVEQFF. Here the CDR3 DNA reads TGTGCCAGCTCACCCCCTCTAGCGGTCGAGCAGTTCTTC. V usage is TRBV18 and J usage is TRBJ2-1; 7 nucleotides match TRBD2. J was trimmed by 10 bases and V by 3 bases; bases with no gene match: 6. Germline V lookup: CDR1 KGHSH, CDR2 LQKENI. CDR3 length: 13 residues.